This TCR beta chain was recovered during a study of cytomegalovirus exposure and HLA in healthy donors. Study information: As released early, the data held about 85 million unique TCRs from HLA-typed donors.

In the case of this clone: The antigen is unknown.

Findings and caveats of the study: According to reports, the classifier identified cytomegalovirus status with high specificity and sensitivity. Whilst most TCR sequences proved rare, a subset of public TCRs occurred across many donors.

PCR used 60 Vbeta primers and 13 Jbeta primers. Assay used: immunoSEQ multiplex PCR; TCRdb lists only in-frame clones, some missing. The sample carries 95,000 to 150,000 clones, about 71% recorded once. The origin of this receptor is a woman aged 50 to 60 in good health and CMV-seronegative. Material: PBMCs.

The CDR3 protein is CASSYTSGEEQYF. The CDR3 DNA reads as TGTGCCAGCAGTTATACTAGCGGGGAAGAGCAGTACTTC. The genes are TRBV6-5 and TRBJ2-7; 10 bases line up with TRBD2. V trimming: 3 bases; J trimming: 7 bases; junction bases outside the gene matches: 3. This CDR3 comprises 13 residues. Germline V lookup: CDR1 MNHEY, CDR2 SVGAGI.